This note documents a single TCR beta chain sequence. These data come from a study of T cells in Graves' hyperthyroidism and ophthalmopathy. CDR3 length: 17 amino acids. Germline trimming cut 3 bases from V and 0 bases from J; bases unmatched to any gene: 8. Per germline, CDR1 SGDLS and CDR2 YYNGEE. Amplification yielded TCR beta CDR3 regions, with RNA transcripts as the source. The HTBI set primed first-round TCR CDR3 RT-PCR. TCRdb used MiXCR to reprocess the multiplex PCR reads, holding one entry per CDR3 protein. The table includes 750,000 to 900,000 distinct CDR3 sequences, 38% detected once. This chain links TRBV9 with TRBJ1-5, with TRBD1 matching over 8 bases. What was sequenced was blood. This clonotype originated in a man aged 18-30 years with Graves' hyperthyroidism. This CDR3 reads CASSAGTGAYSNQPQHF. The CDR3 DNA reads TGTGCCAGCAGCGCCGGGACAGGAGCATATAGCAATCAGCCCCAGCATTTT.